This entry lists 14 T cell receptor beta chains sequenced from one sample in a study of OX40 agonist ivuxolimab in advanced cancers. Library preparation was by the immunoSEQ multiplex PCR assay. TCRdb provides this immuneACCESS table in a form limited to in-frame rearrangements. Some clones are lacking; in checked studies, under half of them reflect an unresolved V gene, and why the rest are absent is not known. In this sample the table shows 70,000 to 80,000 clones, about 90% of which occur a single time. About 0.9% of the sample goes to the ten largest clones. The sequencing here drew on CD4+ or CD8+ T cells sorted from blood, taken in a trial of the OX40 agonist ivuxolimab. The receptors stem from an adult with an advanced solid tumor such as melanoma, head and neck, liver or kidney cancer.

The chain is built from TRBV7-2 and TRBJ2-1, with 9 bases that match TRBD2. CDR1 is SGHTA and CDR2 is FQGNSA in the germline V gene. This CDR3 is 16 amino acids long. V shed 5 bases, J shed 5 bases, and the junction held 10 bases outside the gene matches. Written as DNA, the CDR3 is TGTGCCAGCAGCACCTCTAGCGGGATTACTGACAATGAGCAGTTCTTC. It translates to CASSTSSGITDNEQFF. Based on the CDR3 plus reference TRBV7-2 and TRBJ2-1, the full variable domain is GAGVSQSPSNKVTEKGKDVELRCDPISGHTALYWYRQSLGQGLEFLIYFQGNSAPDKSGLPSDRFSAERTGGSVSTLTIQRTQQEDSAVYLCASSTSSGITDNEQFFGPGTRLTVL.

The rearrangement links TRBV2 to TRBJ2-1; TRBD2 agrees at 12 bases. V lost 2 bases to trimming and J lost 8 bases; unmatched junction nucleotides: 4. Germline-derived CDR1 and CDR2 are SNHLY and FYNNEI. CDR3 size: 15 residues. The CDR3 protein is CASSELAGGPDEQFF. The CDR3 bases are TGTGCCAGCAGTGAACTAGCGGGGGGGCCCGATGAGCAGTTCTTC.

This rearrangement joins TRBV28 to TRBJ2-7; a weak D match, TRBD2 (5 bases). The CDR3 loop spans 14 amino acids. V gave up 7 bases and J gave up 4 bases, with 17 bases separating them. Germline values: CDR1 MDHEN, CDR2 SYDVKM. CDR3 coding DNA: TGTGCCAGCATGGTACGGGGAGAGGGTTACGAGCAGTACTTC. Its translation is CASMVRGEGYEQYF.

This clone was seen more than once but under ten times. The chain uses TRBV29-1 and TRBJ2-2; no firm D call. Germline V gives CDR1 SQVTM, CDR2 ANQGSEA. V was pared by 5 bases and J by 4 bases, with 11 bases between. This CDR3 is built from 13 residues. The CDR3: CSVWSISTGELFF. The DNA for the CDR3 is TGCAGCGTTTGGAGCATTTCCACCGGGGAGCTGTTTTTT.

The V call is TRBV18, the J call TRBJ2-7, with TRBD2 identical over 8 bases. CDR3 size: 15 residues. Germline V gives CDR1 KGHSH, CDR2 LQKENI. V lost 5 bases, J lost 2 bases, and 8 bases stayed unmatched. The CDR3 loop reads CASSSGGGTTYEQYF. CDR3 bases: TGTGCCAGCTCATCAGGCGGGGGGACCACCTACGAGCAGTACTTC.

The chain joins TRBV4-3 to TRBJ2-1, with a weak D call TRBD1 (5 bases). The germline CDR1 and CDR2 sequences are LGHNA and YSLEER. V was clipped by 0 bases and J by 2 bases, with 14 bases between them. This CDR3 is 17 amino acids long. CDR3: CASSQDPPGSTYNEQFF. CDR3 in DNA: TGCGCCAGCAGCCAAGATCCGCCAGGGTCGACCTACAATGAGCAGTTCTTC.

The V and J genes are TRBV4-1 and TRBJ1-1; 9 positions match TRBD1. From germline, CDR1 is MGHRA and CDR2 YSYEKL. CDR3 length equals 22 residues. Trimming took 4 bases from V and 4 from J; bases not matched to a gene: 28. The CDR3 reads CASSLTTGALWGQGRTSTEAFF. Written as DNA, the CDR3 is TGCGCCAGCAGCCTCACTACAGGAGCATTGTGGGGACAGGGTAGGACCAGCACTGAAGCTTTCTTT.

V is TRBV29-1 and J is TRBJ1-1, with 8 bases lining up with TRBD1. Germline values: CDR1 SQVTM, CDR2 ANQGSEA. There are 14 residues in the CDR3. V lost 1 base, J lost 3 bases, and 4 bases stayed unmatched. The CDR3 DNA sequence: TGCAGCGTTGAAGTACAGGGGGAGGACACTGAAGCTTTCTTT. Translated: CSVEVQGEDTEAFF.

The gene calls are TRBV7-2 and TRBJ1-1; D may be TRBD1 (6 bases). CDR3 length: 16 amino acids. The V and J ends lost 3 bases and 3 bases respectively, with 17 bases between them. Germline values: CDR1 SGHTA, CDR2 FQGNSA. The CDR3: CASSLGATGPYTEAFF. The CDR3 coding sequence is TGTGCCAGCAGCTTGGGCGCAACAGGGCCCTACACTGAAGCTTTCTTT.

The CDR3 region is CASKLGQGAREQYF. CDR3 nucleotides: TGTGCCAGCAAATTGGGACAGGGGGCGCGGGAGCAGTACTTC. The chain has TRBV28 and TRBJ2-7; 12 positions agree with TRBD1. This CDR3 has 14 amino acids. From germline, CDR1 is MDHEN and CDR2 SYDVKM. V lost 7 bases and J lost 7; bases outside the gene matches: 8.

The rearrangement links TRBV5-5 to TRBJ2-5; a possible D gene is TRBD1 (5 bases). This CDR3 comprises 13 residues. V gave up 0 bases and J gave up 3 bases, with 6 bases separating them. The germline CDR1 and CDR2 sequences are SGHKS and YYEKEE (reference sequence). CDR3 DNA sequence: TGTGCCAGCAGCTTGGTAGGGGAAGAGACCCAGTACTTC. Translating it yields CASSLVGEETQYF.

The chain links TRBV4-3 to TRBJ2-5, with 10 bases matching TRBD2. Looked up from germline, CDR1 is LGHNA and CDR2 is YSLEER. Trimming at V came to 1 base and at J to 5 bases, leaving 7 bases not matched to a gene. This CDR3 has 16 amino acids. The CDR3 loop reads CASSQGVAGGGETQYF. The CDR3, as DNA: TGCGCCAGCAGCCAAGGGGTAGCGGGGGGCGGGGAGACCCAGTACTTC.

CDR3 sequence reads: CASSPHGVRETQYF. DNA for the CDR3: TGTGCCAGCAGTCCGCACGGGGTTCGGGAGACCCAGTACTTC. The gene calls are TRBV28 and TRBJ2-5; the D gene is possibly TRBD2 (5 bases). The CDR3 is 14 residues long. Trimming cost V 5 bases and J 5 bases, with 15 bases left between them. Germline V gives CDR1 MDHEN, CDR2 SYDVKM.

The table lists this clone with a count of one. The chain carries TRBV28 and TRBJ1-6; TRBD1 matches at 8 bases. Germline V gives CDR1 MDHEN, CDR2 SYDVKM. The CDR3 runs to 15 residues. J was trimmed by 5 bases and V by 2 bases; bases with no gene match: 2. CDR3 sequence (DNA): TGTGCCAGCAGTTTAGTGGACAGGGATAATTCACCCCTCCACTTT. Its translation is CASSLVDRDNSPLHF.